A selection of T cell receptor beta chains follows, all from one sample in a study of T cells after posttransplantation cyclophosphamide. Profiling relied on immunoSEQ multiplex PCR, and the TCRdb table lists in-frame clones only, not all of them. The table includes some 10,000 clones, approximately 86% detected once. The specimen was PBMCs, collected 1,700 to 2,000 days after allogeneic stem cell transplant with posttransplant cyclophosphamide. These TCRs come from a female patient aged 45-60 years who received an allogeneic stem cell transplant from a related donor, was CMV-positive, and had no GVHD. Some T cells may have come from the graft donor. Each CDR3 is given without its conserved first and last residue. The order of the fields is V gene, J gene, D gene, CDR3 protein. D genes are given only for firm matches.

V gene: TRBV10-3
J gene: TRBJ2-5
D gene: TRBD2
CDR3 protein: AISPGLAGETQY

V gene: TRBV9
J gene: TRBJ2-6
D gene: -
CDR3 protein: ASSVEVGGRGANVLT

V gene: TRBV6-6
J gene: TRBJ2-5
D gene: TRBD1
CDR3 protein: ASSPPDRGKTQY

V gene: TRBV25-1
J gene: TRBJ2-7
D gene: TRBD1
CDR3 protein: ASSRLGTGYEQY

V gene: TRBV4-1
J gene: TRBJ1-5
D gene: -
CDR3 protein: ASSQEVTSRKQPQH

V gene: TRBV11-2
J gene: TRBJ2-2
D gene: TRBD2
CDR3 protein: ASSLGPSGRDGELF

V gene: TRBV7-3
J gene: TRBJ2-1
D gene: -
CDR3 protein: ASSLLGATDQF

V gene: TRBV29-1
J gene: TRBJ2-7
D gene: -
CDR3 protein: SVVLGAGPYEQY

V gene: TRBV7-2
J gene: TRBJ1-2
D gene: -
CDR3 protein: ASSLDIAVRVRDYGYT

V gene: TRBV6-5
J gene: TRBJ2-7
D gene: -
CDR3 protein: ASSYSRQQPSYEQY

V gene: TRBV7-2
J gene: TRBJ2-7
D gene: -
CDR3 protein: ASSPGHAYAYEQY

V gene: TRBV9
J gene: TRBJ2-5
D gene: -
CDR3 protein: ASSVLSGRQETQY

V gene: TRBV27
J gene: TRBJ1-2
D gene: -
CDR3 protein: ASSLGRGDGYT

V gene: TRBV6-5
J gene: TRBJ1-4
D gene: TRBD1
CDR3 protein: ASSPRRDRDEKLF

V gene: TRBV7-9
J gene: TRBJ1-5
D gene: TRBD1
CDR3 protein: ASSLGETGGRNQPQH

V gene: TRBV28
J gene: TRBJ2-3
D gene: -
CDR3 protein: ASSLNGVDTQY

V gene: TRBV11-2
J gene: TRBJ2-5
D gene: -
CDR3 protein: ASSKPGGVSGQETQY

V gene: TRBV2
J gene: TRBJ1-2
D gene: -
CDR3 protein: ASSVKQGFGVFLYGYT

V gene: TRBV5-6
J gene: TRBJ2-2
D gene: TRBD2
CDR3 protein: ASSFKWGGRSNTGELF

V gene: TRBV6-5
J gene: TRBJ1-2
D gene: -
CDR3 protein: ASSYSYVARNYGYT

V gene: TRBV6-6
J gene: TRBJ2-1
D gene: TRBD2
CDR3 protein: ASKDFSGRVHEQF

V gene: TRBV29-1
J gene: TRBJ2-7
D gene: TRBD2
CDR3 protein: SVVASGTLYEQY

V gene: TRBV15
J gene: TRBJ1-2
D gene: -
CDR3 protein: ATSRSGSGGVNYGYT

V gene: TRBV7-9
J gene: TRBJ2-3
D gene: TRBD2
CDR3 protein: ASSYPSGGSADTQY

V gene: TRBV28
J gene: TRBJ1-3
D gene: -
CDR3 protein: ASSPTTGSSGNTIY

V gene: TRBV19
J gene: TRBJ1-5
D gene: TRBD1
CDR3 protein: ASSTGNGQGWDQPQH

V gene: TRBV10-3
J gene: TRBJ2-3
D gene: TRBD2
CDR3 protein: AISLAGVSTDTQY

V gene: TRBV11-2
J gene: TRBJ2-7
D gene: -
CDR3 protein: ASSLVRHTYEQY

V gene: TRBV2
J gene: TRBJ2-1
D gene: -
CDR3 protein: ASSEGGPYNEQF